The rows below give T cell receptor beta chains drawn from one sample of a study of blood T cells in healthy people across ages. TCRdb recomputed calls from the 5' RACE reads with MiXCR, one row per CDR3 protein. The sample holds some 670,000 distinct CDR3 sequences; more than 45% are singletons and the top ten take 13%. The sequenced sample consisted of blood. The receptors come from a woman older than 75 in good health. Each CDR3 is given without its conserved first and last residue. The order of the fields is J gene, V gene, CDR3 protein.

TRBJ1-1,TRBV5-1,ASSLAEYTEAF
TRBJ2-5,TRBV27,ASSSLYRETQY
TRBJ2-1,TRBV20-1,SASPIDTGNYNEQF
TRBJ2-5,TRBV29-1,SVEGGRAGETQY
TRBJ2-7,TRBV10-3,AISVDRASYEQY
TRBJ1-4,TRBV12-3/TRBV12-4,ASSLALSNEKLF
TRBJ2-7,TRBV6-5,ASSYSALASPYEQY
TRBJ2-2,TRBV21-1,ASSNWTGGPGELF
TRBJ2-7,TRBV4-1,ASSDRTGGFYEQY
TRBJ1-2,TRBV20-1,SAEPVQGNYGYT
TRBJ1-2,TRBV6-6,ASSYSAGYT
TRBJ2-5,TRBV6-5,ASSYLQRQGETQY
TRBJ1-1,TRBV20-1,SASAGRARGEAF
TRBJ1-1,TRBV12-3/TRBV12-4,ASRRTVDTEAF
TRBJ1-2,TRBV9,ASSVATTGNYGYT
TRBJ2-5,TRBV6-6,ASRYTGTAPETQY
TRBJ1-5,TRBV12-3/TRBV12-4,ASSPRQTNQPQH
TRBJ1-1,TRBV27,ASNKLQGRNTEAF
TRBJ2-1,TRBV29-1,SVEYVNNEQF
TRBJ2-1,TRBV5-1,ASSLEGDGPYNEQF
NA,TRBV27,ASSLDGHEQY
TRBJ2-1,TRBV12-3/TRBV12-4,TSSSGGGVSYNEQF
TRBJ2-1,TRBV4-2,ASSPQGSLSYNEQF
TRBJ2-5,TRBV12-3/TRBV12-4,ASSPAGQVGTQY
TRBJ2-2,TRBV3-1,ASSQDRDRGKNTGELF
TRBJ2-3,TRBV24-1,ATSAATSQY
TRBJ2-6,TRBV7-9,ASSLGRSGANVLT
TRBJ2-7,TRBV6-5,ASSYGTGNTYEQY
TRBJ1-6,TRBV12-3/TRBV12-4,ANSWEVSYNSPLH
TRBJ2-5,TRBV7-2,ASSFQSGRGETQY
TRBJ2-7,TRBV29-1,SVEVGGGPDYEQY
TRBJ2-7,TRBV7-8,ASSLGSVIYEQY
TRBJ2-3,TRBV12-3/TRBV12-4,ASSIDGGSDMQY
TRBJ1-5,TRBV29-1,SVGGGVSNQPQH
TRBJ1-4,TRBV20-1,SARDSLNGKLF
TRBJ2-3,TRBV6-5,ASSDFAPSTDTQY
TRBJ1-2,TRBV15,ATSREAAQYGYT
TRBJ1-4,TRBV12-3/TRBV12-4,ASSPVWGVGEKLF
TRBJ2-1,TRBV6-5,ASSPRGQSQGQF
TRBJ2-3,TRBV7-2,ASSLASGGVETQY
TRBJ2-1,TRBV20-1,SARRTSYNEQF
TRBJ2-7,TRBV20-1,SAREAGVPSGEQY
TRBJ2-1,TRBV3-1,ASSQDSGGSNDGEQF
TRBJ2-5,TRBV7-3,ASSFTGGGEQY
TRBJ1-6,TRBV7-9,ASSLSSSYNSPLH
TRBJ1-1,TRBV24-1,ATSVGPDAEAF
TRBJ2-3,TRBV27,ASSLQRPRDTQY
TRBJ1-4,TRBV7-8,ASSVKQSTNEKLF
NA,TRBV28,ASSSSVQETQF
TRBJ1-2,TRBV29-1,SVEGGDLGHGYT
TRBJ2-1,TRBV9,ASSATGMNEQF
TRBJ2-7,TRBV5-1,ASSVVGSNYEQY
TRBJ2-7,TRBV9,ASSPSGSPDYEQY
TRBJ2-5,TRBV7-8,ASSSNSGRSETQY
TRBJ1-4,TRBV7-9,ASGVSNEKLF
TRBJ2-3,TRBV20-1,SAIDRRPPSTDTQY
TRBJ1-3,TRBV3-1,ASSQRGNTIY
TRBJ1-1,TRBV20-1,SARARSGNTEAF
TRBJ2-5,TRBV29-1,NVDSGLAGAETQY